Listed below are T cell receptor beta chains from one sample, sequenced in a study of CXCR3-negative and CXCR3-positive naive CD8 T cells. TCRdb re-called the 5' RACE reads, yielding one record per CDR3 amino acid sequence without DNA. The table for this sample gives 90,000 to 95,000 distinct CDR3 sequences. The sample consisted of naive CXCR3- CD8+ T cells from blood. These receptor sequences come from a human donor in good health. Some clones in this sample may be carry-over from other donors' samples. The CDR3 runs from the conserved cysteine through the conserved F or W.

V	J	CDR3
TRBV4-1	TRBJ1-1	CASSQAQGKNTEAFF
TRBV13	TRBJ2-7	CASSVGTNYEQYF
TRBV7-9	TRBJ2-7	CASSFGLAGADEQYF
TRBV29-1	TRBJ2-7	CSVSRADRAHYEQYF
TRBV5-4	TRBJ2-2	CASSALRGVVGELFF
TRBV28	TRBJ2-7	CASRLAGSSYEQYF
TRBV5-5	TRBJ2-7	CASSEGTGAYEQYF
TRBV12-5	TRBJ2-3	CASGPGTSLTDTQYF
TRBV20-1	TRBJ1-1	CSARGGFRRTEAFF
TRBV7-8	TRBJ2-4	CASTPDRPTHSIQYF
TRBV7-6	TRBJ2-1	CASSLEGWERGGYNEQFF
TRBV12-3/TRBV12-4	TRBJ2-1	CASSPGQPQSYNEQFF
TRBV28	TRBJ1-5	CASANRDANQPQHF
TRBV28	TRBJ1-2	CASSLLMGSYGYTF
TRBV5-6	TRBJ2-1	CASREAGGSYNEQFF
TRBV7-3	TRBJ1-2	CASSPQGAGDGYTF
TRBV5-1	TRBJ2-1	CASSLGASGGEQFF
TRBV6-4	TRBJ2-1	CASSVGDNEQFF
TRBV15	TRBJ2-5	CATSSLADQETQYF
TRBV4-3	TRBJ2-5	CASSQGSLAGGQETQYF
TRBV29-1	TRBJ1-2	CSVPPDSLGGYTF
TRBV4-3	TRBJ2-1	CASSQDWGDFSYNEQFF
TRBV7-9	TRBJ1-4	CASTGVSGENGEKLFF
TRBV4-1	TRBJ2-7	CASSQDSQGLEQYF
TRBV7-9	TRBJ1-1	CASSLSPNEAFF
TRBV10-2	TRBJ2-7	CASSELGEAYEQYF
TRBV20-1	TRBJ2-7	CSARERGAGDEQYF
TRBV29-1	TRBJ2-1	CSVEGAGGPDYNEQFF
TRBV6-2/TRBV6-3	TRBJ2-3	CASSYVGLALLTDTQYF
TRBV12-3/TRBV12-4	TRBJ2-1	CASSSWGGLAGPSEAVF
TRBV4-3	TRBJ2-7	CASSKGTGVSYEQYF